The present entry profiles one TCR beta chain with its context. The data belong to a study of blood T cell repertoires in COVID-19. Study overall: Samples came from the United States, Italy and Spain, spanning acute and convalescent COVID-19. T cells, B-cell-depleted T cells, or PBMCs supplied cDNA or gDNA.

In the original analysis: Researchers report that nucleated cell counts were estimated from reference gene primer amplification. The data were produced by immunoSEQ multiplex PCR, yet TCRdb's version contains in-frame clones alone and is incomplete. That table furnishes V, J and clone size, whereas the DNA furnished D and trimming. The sample holds 100,000 to 150,000 clones, roughly 91% seen once. This TCR came from a middle-aged man with active or convalescent COVID-19. Sequences were obtained from peripheral blood.

Here the CDR3 DNA reads TGTGCCAGCAGTCGCCGGACAGTCGGAAACACCATATATTTT. Translation gives CASSRRTVGNTIYF. This chain links TRBV5-6 with TRBJ1-3; a weak D match, TRBD1 (6 bases). This CDR3 contains 14 residues. Per the germline V gene, CDR1 is SGHDT and CDR2 is YYEEEE. Trimming removed 5 bases from V and 4 bases from J, with 13 bases in between.